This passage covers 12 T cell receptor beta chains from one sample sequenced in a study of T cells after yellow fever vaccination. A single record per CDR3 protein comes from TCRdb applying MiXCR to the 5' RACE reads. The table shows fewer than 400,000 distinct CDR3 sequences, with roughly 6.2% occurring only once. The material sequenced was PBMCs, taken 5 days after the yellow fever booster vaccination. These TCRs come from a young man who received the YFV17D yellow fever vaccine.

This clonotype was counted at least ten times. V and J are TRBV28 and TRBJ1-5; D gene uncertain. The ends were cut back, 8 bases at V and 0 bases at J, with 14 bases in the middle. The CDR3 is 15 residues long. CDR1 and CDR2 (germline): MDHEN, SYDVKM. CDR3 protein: CASLRRGYSNQPQHF. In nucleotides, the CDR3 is TGTGCCAGCCTACGGCGGGGTTATAGCAATCAGCCCCAGCATTTT.

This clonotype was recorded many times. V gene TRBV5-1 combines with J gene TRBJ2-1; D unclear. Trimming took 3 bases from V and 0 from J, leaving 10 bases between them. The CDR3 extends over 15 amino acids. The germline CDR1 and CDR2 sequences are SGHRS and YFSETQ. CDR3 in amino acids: CASSSGASSYNEQFF. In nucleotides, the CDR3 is TGCGCCAGCAGCTCCGGAGCCAGCTCCTACAATGAGCAGTTCTTC. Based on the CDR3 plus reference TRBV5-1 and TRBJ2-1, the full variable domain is KAGVTQTPRYLIKTRGQQVTLSCSPISGHRSVSWYQQTPGQGLQFLFEYFSETQRNKGNFPGRFSGRQFSNSRSEMNVSTLELGDSALYLCASSSGASSYNEQFFGPGTRLTVL.

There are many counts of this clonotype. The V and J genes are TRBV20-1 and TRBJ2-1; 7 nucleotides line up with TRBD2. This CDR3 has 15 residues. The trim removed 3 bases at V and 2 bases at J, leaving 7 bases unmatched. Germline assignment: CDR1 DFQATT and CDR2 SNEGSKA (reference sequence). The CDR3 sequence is CSARGLADTYNEQFF. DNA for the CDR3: TGCAGTGCTAGGGGGCTAGCGGATACCTACAATGAGCAGTTCTTC.

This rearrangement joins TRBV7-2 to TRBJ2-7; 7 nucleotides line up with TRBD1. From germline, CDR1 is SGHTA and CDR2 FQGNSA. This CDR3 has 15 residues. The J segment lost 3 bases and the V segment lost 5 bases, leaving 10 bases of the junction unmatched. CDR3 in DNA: TGTGCCAGCAGCCGCCCCCGGACAGGCGGCTACGAGCAGTACTTC. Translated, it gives CASSRPRTGGYEQYF.

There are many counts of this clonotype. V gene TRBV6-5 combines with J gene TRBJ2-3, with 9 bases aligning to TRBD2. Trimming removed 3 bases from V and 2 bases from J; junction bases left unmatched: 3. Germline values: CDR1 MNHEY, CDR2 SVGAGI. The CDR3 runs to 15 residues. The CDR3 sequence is CASSYVAGDTDTQYF. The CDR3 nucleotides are TGTGCCAGCAGTTATGTAGCGGGAGACACAGATACGCAGTATTTT.

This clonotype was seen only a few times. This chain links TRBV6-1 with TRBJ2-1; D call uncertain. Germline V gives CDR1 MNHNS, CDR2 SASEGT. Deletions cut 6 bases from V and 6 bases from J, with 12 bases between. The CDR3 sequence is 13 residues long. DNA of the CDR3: TGTGCCAGCAGGAGCCCGGGCGGCAATGAGCAGTTCTTC. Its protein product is CASRSPGGNEQFF.

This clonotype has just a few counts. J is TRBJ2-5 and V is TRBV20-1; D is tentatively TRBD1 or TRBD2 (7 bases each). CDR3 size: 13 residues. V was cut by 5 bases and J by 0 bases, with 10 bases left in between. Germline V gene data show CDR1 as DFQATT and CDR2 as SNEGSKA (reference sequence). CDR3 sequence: CSAPGGDQETQYF. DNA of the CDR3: TGCAGTGCTCCAGGGGGGGACCAAGAGACCCAGTACTTC.

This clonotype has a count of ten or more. The CDR3 DNA sequence: TGCGCCAGCAGCCAAGATTTGGCACCCAGAGGAGGGTACGAGCAGTACTTC. Amino acid sequence: CASSQDLAPRGGYEQYF. The chain uses TRBV4-3 and TRBJ2-7, with TRBD2 as a possible D gene (6 bases). Deletions cut 0 bases from V and 4 bases from J, with 19 bases between. Germline V gene sequence: CDR1 LGHNA, CDR2 YSLEER. CDR3 length: 17 residues.

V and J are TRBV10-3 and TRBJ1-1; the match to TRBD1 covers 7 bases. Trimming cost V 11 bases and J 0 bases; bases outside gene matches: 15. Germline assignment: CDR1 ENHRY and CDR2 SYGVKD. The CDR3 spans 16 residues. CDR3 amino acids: CASSRSQGPMNTEAFF. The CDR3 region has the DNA TGTGCCTCGAGCCGCTCACAGGGGCCTATGAACACTGAAGCTTTCTTT.

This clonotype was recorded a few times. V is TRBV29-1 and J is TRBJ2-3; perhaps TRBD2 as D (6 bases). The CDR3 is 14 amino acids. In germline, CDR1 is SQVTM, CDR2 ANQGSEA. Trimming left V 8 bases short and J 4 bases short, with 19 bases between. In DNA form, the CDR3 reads TGCAGCCTTACTCTGGGGGGATTGGCAGATACGCAGTATTTT. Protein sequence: CSLTLGGLADTQYF.

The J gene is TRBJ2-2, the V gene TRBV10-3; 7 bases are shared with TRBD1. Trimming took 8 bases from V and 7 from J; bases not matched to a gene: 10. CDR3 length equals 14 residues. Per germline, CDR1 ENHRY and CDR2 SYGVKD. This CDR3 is CAIQGQVTNGELFF. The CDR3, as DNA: TGTGCCATCCAAGGACAGGTTACCAACGGGGAGCTGTTTTTT.

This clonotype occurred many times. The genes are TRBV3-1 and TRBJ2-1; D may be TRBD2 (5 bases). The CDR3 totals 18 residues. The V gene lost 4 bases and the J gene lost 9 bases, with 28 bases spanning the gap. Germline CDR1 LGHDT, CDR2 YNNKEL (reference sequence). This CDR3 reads CASSRVTGSTLKGGEQFF. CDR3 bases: TGTGCCAGCAGCCGTGTCACGGGATCTACTTTAAAAGGCGGTGAGCAGTTCTTC.